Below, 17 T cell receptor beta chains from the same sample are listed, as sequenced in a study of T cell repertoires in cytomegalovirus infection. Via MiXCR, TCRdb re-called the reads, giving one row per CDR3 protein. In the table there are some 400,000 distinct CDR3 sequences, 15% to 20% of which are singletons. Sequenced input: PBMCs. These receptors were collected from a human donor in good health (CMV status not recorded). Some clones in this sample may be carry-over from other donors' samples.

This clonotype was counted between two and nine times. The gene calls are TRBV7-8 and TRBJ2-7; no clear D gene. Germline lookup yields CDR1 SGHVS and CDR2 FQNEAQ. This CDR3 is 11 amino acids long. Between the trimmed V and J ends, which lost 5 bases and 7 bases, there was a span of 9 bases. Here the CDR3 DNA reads TGTGCCAGCAGCCCCCGTGGAGAGCAGTACTTC. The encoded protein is CASSPRGEQYF.

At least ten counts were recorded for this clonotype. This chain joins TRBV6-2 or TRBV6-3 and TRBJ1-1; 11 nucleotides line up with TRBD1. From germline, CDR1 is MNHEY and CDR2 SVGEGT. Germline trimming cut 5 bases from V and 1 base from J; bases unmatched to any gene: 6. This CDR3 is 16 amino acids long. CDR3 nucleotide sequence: TGTGCCAGCAGTCCCCGGACAGGGGGCTGGAACACTGAAGCTTTCTTT. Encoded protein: CASSPRTGGWNTEAFF.

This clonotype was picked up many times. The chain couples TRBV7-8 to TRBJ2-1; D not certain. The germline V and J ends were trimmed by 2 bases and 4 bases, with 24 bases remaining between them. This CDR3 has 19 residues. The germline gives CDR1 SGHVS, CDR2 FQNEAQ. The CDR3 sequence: CASSLSASRGLKKYNEQFF. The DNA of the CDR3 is TGTGCCAGCAGCTTATCGGCGTCACGCGGTCTAAAAAAATACAATGAGCAGTTCTTC.

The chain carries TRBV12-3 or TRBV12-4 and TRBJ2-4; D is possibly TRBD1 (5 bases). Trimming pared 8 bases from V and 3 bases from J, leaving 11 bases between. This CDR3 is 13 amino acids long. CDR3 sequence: CASGQGGKNIQYF. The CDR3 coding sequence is TGTGCCAGCGGTCAGGGTGGCAAAAACATTCAGTACTTC.

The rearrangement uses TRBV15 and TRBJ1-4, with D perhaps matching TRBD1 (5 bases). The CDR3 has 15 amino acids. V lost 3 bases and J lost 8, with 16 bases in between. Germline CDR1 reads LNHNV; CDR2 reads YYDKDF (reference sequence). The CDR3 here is CATSRGGLGREKLFF. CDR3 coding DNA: TGTGCCACCAGCAGGGGGGGACTAGGACGAGAAAAACTGTTTTTT.

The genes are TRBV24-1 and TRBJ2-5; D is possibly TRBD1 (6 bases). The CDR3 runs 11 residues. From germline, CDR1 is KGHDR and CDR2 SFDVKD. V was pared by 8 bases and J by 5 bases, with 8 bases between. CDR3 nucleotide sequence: TGTGCCACCATGAGGGGGGAGACCCAGTACTTC. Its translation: CATMRGETQYF.

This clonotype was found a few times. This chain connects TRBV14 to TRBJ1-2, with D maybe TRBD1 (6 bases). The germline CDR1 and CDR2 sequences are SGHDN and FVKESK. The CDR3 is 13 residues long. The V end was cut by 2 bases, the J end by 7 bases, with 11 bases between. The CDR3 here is CASSQQGLSGYTF. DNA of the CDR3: TGTGCCAGCAGCCAACAGGGGCTGAGTGGCTACACCTTC.

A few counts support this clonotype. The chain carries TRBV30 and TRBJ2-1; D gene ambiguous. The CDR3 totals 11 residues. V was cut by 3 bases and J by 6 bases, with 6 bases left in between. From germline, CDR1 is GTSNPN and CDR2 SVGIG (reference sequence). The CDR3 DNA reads TGTGCCTGGAGCAATCGCAATGAGCAGTTCTTC. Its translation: CAWSNRNEQFF.

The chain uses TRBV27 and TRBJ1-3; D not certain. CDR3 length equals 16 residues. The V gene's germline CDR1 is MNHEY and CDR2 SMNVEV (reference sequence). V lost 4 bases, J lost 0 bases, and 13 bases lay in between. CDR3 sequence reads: CASSWPRPNSGNTIYF. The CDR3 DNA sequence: TGTGCCAGCAGTTGGCCCCGACCAAACTCTGGAAACACCATATATTTT.

CDR3 bases: TGCAGTGCCTTCCTAGCGGGAGAAACAGATACGCAGTATTTT. Translation gives CSAFLAGETDTQYF. The chain joins TRBV20-1 to TRBJ2-3; TRBD2 matches at 10 bases. V shed 6 bases, J shed 3 bases, and the junction held 6 bases outside the gene matches. The CDR3 spans 14 residues. Germline assignment: CDR1 DFQATT and CDR2 SNEGSKA (reference sequence).

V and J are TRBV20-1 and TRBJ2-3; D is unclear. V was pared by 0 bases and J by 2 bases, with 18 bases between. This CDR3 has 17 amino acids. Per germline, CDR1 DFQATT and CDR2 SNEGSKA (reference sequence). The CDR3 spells CSAREGRWERSTDTQYF. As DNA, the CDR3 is TGCAGTGCTAGAGAGGGTCGCTGGGAACGGTCCACAGATACGCAGTATTTT.

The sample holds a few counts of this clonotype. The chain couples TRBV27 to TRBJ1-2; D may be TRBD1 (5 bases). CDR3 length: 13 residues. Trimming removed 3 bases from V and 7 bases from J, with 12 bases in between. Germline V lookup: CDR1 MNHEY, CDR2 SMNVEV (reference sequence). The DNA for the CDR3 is TGTGCCAGCAGTTTCGGGAGGGGAAGTGGCTACACCTTC. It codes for CASSFGRGSGYTF.

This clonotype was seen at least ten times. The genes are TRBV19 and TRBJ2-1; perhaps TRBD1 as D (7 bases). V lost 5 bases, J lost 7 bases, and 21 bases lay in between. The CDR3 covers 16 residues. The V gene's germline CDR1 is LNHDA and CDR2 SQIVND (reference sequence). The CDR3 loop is CASSPLARGALNEQFF. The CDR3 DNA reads TGTGCCAGTAGTCCGCTGGCCAGGGGGGCCTTAAATGAGCAGTTCTTC.

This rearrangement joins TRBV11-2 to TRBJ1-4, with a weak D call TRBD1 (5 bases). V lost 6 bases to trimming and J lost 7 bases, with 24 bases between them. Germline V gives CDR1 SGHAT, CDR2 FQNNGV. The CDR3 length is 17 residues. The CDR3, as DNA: TGTGCCAGCAGGAATCTAAGGGGCCCCGCTGGGAGTGAAAAACTGTTTTTT. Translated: CASRNLRGPAGSEKLFF. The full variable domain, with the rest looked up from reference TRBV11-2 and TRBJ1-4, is EAGVAQSPRYKIIEKRQSVAFWCNPISGHATLYWYQQILGQGPKLLIQFQNNGVVDDSQLPKDRFSAERLKGVDSTLKIQPAKLEDSAVYLCASRNLRGPAGSEKLFFGSGTQLSVL.

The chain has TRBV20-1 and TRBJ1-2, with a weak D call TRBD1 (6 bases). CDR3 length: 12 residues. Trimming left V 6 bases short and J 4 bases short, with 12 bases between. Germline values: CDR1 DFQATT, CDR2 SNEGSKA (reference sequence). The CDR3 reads CSAQGLGYGYTF. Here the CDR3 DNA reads TGCAGTGCCCAGGGGCTTGGCTATGGCTACACCTTC.

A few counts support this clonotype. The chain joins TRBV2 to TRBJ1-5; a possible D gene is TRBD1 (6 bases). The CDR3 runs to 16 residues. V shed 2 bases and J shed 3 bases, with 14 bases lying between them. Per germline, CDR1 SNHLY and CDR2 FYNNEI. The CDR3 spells CASSESRGGSNQPQHF. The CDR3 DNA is TGTGCCAGCAGTGAATCCAGGGGCGGCTCCAATCAGCCCCAGCATTTT.

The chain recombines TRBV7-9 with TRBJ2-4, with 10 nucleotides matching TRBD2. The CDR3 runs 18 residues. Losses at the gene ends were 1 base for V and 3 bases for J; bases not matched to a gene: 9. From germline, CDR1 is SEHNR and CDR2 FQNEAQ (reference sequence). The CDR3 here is CASSLGLAGVYGKNIQYF. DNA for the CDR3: TGTGCCAGCAGCTTAGGCCTAGCGGGAGTCTACGGCAAAAACATTCAGTACTTC. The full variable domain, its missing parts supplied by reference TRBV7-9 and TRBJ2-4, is DTGVSQNPRHKITKRGQNVTFRCDPISEHNRLYWYRQTLGQGPEFLTYFQNEAQLEKSRLLSDRFSAERPKGSFSTLEIQRTEQGDSAMYLCASSLGLAGVYGKNIQYFGAGTRLSVL.